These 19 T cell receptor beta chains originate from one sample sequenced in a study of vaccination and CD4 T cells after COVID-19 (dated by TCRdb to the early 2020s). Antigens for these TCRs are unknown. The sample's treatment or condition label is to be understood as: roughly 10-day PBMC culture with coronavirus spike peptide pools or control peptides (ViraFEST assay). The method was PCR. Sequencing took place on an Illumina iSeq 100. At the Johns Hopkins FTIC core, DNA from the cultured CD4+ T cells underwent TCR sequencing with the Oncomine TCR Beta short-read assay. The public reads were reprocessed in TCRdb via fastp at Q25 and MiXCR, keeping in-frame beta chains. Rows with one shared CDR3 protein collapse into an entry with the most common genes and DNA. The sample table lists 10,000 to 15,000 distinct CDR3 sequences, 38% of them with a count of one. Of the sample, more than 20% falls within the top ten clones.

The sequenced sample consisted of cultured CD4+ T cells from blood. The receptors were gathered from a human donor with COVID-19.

In DNA form, the CDR3 reads TGTGCCAGCAGACCTGACAGCCGGGGAGGAGCTTTCTTT. Protein: CASRPDSRGGAFF. This chain connects TRBV2 to TRBJ1-1, with TRBD1 as a possible D gene (5 bases). Germline V gene data show CDR1 as SNHLY and CDR2 as FYNNEI. The CDR3 consists of 13 residues. V was pared by 6 bases and J by 10 bases, with 18 bases between.

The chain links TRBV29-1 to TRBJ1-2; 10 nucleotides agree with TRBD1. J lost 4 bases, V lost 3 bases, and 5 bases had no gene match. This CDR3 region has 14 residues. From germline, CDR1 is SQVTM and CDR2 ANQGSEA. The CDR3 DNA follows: TGCAGCGTTGAGGGACAGGGGTCAACCTATGGCTACACCTTC. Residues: CSVEGQGSTYGYTF. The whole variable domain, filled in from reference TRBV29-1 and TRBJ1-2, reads SAVISQKPSRDICQRGTSLTIQCQVDSQVTMMFWYRQQPGQSLTLIATANQGSEATYESGFVIDKFPISRPNLTFSTLTVSNMSPEDSSIYLCSVEGQGSTYGYTFGSGTRLTVV.

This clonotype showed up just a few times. The CDR3 spells CASSPVANTGELFF. The CDR3 coding sequence is TGTGCCAGCTCACCGGTGGCGAACACCGGGGAGCTGTTTTTT. The chain has TRBV18 and TRBJ2-2; unclear D gene. The CDR3 runs to 14 residues. V was cut by 3 bases and J by 0 bases, with 5 bases left in between. Germline CDR1 and CDR2: KGHSH and LQKENI.

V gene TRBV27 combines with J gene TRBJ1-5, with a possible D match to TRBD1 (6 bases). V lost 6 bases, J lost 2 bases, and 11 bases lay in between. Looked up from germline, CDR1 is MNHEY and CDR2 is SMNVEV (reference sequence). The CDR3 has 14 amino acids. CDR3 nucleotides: TGTGCCAGCAGGCGACAGGTAGGCAATCAGCCCCAGCATTTT. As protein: CASRRQVGNQPQHF.

The CDR3 here is CASTTGDTSTDTQYF. DNA of the CDR3: TGTGCCAGCACTACGGGGGATACTAGCACAGATACGCAGTATTTT. The rearrangement joins TRBV6-1 to TRBJ2-3, with D perhaps TRBD2 (6 bases). CDR1 is MNHNS and CDR2 is SASEGT in the germline V gene. Trimming stripped 7 bases from V and 0 bases from J, with 14 bases between. This CDR3 region has 15 residues.

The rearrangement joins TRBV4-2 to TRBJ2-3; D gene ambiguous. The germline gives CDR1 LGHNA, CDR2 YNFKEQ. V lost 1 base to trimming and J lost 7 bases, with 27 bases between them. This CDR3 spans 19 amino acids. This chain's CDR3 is CASSQGTPPPTPRGYTQYF. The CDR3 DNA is TGTGCCAGCAGCCAAGGTACCCCCCCGCCGACCCCTAGAGGTTATACGCAGTATTTT.

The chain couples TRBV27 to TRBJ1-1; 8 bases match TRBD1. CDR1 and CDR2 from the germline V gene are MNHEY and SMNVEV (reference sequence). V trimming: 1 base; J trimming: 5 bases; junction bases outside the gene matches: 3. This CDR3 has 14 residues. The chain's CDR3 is CASSLLGQETEAFF. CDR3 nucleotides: TGTGCCAGCAGTTTATTGGGACAGGAGACTGAAGCTTTCTTT.

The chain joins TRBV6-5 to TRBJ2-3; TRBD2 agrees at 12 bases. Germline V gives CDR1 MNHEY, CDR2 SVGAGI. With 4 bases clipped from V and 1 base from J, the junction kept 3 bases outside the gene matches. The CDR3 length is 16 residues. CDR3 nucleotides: TGTGCCAGCAGTTCCACTAGCGGGGGGCGCACAGATACGCAGTATTTT. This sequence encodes CASSSTSGGRTDTQYF.

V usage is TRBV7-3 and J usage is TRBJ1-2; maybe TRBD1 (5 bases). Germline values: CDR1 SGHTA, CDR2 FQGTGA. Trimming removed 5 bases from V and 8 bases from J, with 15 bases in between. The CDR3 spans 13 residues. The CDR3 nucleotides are TGTGCCAGCAGCAATGCCGAGGGGCACGGCTACACCTTC. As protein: CASSNAEGHGYTF.

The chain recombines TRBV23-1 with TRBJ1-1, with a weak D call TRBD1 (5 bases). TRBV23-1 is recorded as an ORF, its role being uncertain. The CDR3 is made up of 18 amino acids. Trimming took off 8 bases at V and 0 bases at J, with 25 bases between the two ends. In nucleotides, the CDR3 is TGCGCCAGCCCCCCCCGCGGGCAGGGCCAGCTCATGAACACTGAAGCTTTCTTT. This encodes CASPPRGQGQLMNTEAFF.

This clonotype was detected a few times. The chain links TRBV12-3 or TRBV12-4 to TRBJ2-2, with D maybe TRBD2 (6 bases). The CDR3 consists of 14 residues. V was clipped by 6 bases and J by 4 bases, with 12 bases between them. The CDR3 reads CASSPGGFTGELFF. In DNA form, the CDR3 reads TGTGCCAGCAGCCCCGGAGGGTTCACCGGGGAGCTGTTTTTT.

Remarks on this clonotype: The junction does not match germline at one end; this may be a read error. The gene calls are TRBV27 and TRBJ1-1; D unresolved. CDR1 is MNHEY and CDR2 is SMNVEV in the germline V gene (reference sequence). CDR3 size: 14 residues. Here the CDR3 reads CTSSLGSPNTEAFF. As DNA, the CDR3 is TGCACCAGCAGTTTAGGGTCCCCGAACACTGAAGCTTTCTTT.

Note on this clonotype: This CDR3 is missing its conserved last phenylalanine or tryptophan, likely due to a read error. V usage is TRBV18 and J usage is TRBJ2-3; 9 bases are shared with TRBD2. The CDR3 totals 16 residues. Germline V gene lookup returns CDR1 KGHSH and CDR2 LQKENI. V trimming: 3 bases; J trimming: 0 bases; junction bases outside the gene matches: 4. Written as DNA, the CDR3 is TGTGCCAGCTCACCGCTGCGGGGGGGTAGCACAGATACGCAGTATTAT. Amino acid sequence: CASSPLRGGSTDTQYY.

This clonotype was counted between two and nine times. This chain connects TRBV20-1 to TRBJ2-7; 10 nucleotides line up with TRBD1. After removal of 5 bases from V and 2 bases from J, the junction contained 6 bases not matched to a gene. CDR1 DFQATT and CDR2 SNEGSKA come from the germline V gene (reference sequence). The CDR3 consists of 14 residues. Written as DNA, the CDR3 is TGCAGTGCTGGGACAGGGGCCCTCACCTACGAGCAGTACTTC. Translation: CSAGTGALTYEQYF.

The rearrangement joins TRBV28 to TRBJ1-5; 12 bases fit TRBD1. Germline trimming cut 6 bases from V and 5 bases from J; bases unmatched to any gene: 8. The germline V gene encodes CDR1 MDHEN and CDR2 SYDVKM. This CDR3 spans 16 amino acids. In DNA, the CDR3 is TGTGCCAGCAGCAAAGGGGACAGGGGGCTTTATCAGCCCCAGCATTTT. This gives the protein CASSKGDRGLYQPQHF.

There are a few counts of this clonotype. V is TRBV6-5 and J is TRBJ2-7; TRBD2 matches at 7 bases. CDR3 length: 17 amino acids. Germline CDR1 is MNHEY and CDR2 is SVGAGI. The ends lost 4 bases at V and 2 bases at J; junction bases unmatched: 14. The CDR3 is CASSSLFRWAGAYEQYF. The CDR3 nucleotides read TGTGCCAGCAGTTCCCTCTTCCGTTGGGCGGGGGCCTACGAGCAGTACTTC.

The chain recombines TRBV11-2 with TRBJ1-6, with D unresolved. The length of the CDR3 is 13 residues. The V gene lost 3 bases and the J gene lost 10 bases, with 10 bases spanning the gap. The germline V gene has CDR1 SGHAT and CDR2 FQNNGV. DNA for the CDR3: TGTGCCAGCAGCTTTGGAGTCAGCTCACCCCTCCACTTT. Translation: CASSFGVSSPLHF.

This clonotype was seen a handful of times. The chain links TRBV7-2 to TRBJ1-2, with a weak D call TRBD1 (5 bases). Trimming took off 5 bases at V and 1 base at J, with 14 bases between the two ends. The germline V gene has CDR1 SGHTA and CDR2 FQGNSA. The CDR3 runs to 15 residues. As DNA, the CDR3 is TGTGCCAGCAGCCCGGGGCCTTACGGTAACTATGGCTACACCTTC. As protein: CASSPGPYGNYGYTF.

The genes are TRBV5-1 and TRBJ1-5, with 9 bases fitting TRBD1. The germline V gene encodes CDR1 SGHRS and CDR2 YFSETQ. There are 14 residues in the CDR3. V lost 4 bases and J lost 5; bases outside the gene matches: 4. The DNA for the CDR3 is TGCGCCAGCAGCCGGACAGGGGCTGATCAGCCCCAGCATTTT. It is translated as CASSRTGADQPQHF.